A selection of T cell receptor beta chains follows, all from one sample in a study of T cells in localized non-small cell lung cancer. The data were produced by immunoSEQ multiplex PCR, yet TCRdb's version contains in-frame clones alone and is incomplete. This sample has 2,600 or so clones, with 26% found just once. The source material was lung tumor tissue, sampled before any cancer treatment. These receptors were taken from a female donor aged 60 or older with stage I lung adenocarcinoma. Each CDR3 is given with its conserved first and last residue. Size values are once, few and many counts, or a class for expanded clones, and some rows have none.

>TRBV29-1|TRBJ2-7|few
CSVGQVDSYEQYF
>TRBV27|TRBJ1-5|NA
CASSLGGGYQPQHF
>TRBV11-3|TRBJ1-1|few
CASSLGVGASAEAFF
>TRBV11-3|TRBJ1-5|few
CASSLQGYNQPQHF
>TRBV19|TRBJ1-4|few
CASSQRTDGATNEKLFF
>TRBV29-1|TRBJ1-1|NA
CSVLRGGVNTEAFF
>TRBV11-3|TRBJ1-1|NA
CASSSRQGSGFGNTEAFF
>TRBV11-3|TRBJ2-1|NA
CASSLGGTGDEQFF
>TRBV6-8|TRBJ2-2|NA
CASSYSGVSGELFF
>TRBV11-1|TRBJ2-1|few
CASSLDIGQNEQFF
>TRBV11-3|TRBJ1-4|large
CASSPNGATNEKLFF
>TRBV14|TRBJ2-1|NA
CASSQGPVAGGRRNEQFF
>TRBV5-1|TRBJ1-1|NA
CASSLDGENTEAFF
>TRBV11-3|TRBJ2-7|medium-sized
CASSLAYGLADYEQYF
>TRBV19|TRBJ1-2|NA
CASSMSQGGYGYTF
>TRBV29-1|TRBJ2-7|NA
CSVEDPVRLNYEQYF
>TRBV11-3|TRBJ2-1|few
CASSRGLAGGRTYNEQFF
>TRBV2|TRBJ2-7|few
CASRNGASLIYEQYF
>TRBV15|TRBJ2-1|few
CATSFTGTGLNEQFF
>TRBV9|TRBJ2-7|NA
CASSEAPYEQYF
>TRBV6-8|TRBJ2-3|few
CASQDREIDTQYF
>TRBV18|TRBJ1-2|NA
CASSPQGAGHGYTF
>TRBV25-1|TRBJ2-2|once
CASSPREGATGELFF
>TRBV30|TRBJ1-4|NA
CAWRQGAIEKLFF
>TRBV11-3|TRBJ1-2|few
CASSLFIVAGGYTF
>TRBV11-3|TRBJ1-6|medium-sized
CASSLDTNFANSPLHF
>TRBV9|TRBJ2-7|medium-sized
CASSAGTGGAYEQYF
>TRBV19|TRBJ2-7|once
CASSVPGLSSEQYF
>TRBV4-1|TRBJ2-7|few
CASSQDRDRRDEQYF
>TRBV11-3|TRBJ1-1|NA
CASSLSRVGETEAFF
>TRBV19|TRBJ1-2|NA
CASTHDRLGYTF
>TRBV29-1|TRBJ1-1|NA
CSVVARQDSEAFF
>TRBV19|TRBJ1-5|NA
CASSIPDSNQPQHF
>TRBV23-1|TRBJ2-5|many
CASRVGGQETQYF
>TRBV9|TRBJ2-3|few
CASSVDTTDTQYF
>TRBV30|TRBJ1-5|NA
CAWSSLGGEGQPQHF
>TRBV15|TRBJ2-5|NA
CATSRGGGRLQETQYF
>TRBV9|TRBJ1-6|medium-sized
CASSVRVWGSPLHF
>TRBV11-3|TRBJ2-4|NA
CASSPWTGGASKNIQYF
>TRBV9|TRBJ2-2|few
CASSLIAGDTGELFF
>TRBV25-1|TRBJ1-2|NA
CASSGGDLSYTF
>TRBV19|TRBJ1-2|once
CASSMDPFDGYTF
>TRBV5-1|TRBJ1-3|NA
CASSLGWDRESSGNTIYF
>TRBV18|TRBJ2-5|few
CASSFTPDAPQETQYF
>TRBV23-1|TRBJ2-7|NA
CASSHRQDSNYEQYF
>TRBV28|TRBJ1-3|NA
CASSLNSVGGNTIYF
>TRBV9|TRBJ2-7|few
CASTVESSYEQYF
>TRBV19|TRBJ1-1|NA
CASSIARKNTEAFF
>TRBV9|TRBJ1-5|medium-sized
CASSVDGIAGSQPQHF
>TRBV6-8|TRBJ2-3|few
CASSPGQGTDTQYF
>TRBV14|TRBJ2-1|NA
CASSQGGSYNEQFF
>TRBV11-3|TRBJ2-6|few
CASSPPPGGAGANVLTF
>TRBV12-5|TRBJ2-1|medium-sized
CASGGPNEQFF
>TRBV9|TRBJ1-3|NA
CASSVGGRLNQGNTIYF